The rows below give T cell receptor beta chains drawn from one sample of a study of Ad26.COV2.S vaccination and SARS-CoV-2 variants. The method was immunoSEQ multiplex PCR; TCRdb's version includes in-frame clones alone and lacks a portion of them. The sample has more than 300,000 clones, approximately 90% seen once. This specimen was peripheral blood, taken in a trial of Ad26.COV2.S vaccine versus placebo. These receptors came from a person aged 18-60 years who received the Ad26.COV2.S COVID-19 vaccine or a placebo. Both conserved end residues are part of each CDR3. D genes are given only for firm matches. Some rows mark clone size as missing; the rest say once, few, many or name a class of expanded clone.

CDR3 length	clone size	V gene	J gene	D gene	CDR3 DNA	CDR3 protein
13	-	TRBV3-1/TRBV3-2	TRBJ2-7	-	TGTGCCAGCAGCCAAGGAAACAGCTACGAGCAGTACTTC	CASSQGNSYEQYF
13	-	TRBV10-1	TRBJ1-5	-	TGCGCCAGCAGTGATGACAGCAATCAGCCCCAGCATTTT	CASSDDSNQPQHF
15	-	TRBV6-5	TRBJ2-7	-	TGTGCCAGCAGGGAGAGGGGGGGAGTCTCCTACGAGCAGTACTTC	CASRERGGVSYEQYF
15	-	TRBV27	TRBJ2-2	TRBD2	TGTGCCAGCAGTTTTGGGGCGGGGGGCCCCGGGGAGCTGTTTTTT	CASSFGAGGPGELFF
14	-	TRBV7-3	TRBJ2-1	TRBD2	TGTGCCAGCAGCGTCAGCGGGGGGATTTATGAGCAGTTCTTC	CASSVSGGIYEQFF
20	-	TRBV13	TRBJ2-4	-	TGTGCCAGCAGCTTAGGCCTCGTCAGATCCCAGAATTTAGCCAAAAACATTCAGTACTTC	CASSLGLVRSQNLAKNIQYF
15	-	TRBV18	TRBJ2-2	TRBD1	TGTGCCAGCTCACGCCCCAGGGGGCTTGGCGGGGAGCTGTTTTTT	CASSRPRGLGGELFF
17	-	TRBV19	TRBJ2-3	TRBD1	TGTGCCAGTAGTATGGCTCGACAGGGGCCCCCCACAGATACGCAGTATTTT	CASSMARQGPPTDTQYF
16	once	TRBV28	TRBJ2-1	TRBD1	TGTGCCAGCAGGCCCCCGGACAGGGCCCTCTACAATGAGCAGTTCTTC	CASRPPDRALYNEQFF
16	-	TRBV18	TRBJ1-5	-	TGTGCCAGCTCAGCAGGACACCCCCAAAGTCGTCAGCCCCAGCATTTT	CASSAGHPQSRQPQHF
11	-	TRBV20-1	TRBJ1-1	-	TGCAGTGCTAGTACTTTCGCTGAAGCTTTCTTT	CSASTFAEAFF
14	-	TRBV4-1	TRBJ1-4	-	TGCGCCAGCAGCCAAGTGGACAGTAATGAAAAACTGTTTTTT	CASSQVDSNEKLFF
14	-	TRBV27	TRBJ2-6	-	TGTGCCAGCAGTTTTGGTTCTGGGGCCAACGTCCTGACTTTC	CASSFGSGANVLTF
15	-	TRBV19	TRBJ2-7	TRBD1	TGTGCCAGTAGTCCTGGGACAGGGTGGGGCTACGAGCAGTACTTC	CASSPGTGWGYEQYF
15	-	TRBV5-1	TRBJ2-3	TRBD2	TGCGCCAGCAGCTTCACGGGAGGGCCGACAGATACGCAGTATTTT	CASSFTGGPTDTQYF
15	once	TRBV19	TRBJ1-1	-	TGTGCCAGTAGTGCTATAGGACAGACGAACACTGAAGCTTTCTTT	CASSAIGQTNTEAFF
15	-	TRBV28	TRBJ2-5	-	TGTGCCAGCAGTTCGGGACGTAAGAACGAAGAGACCCAGTACTTC	CASSSGRKNEETQYF
14	-	TRBV9	TRBJ2-1	TRBD1	TGTGCCAGCAGCCCCGACAGGGGGCATGATGAGCAGTTCTTC	CASSPDRGHDEQFF
17	-	TRBV7-6	TRBJ2-6	TRBD1	TGTGCCAGCAGCCTAGGGACAGGGATCTCTGGGGCCAACGTCCTGACTTTC	CASSLGTGISGANVLTF
12	-	TRBV21-1	TRBJ1-4	-	TGTGCCAGCAGCAAGCTTGGAGGGAAACTGTTTTTT	CASSKLGGKLFF
13	-	TRBV6-6	TRBJ1-6	TRBD1	TGTGCCAGCAGGGGACAGGATAATTCACCCCTCCACTTT	CASRGQDNSPLHF
14	once	TRBV7-6	TRBJ2-7	TRBD1	TGTGCCAGCAGCCAGACCGGGACAGGGGACGAGCAGTACTTC	CASSQTGTGDEQYF
14	-	TRBV28	TRBJ1-1	-	TGTGCCAGCAGTTTAGTTCAGGGGAACACTGAAGCTTTCTTT	CASSLVQGNTEAFF
14	-	TRBV6-5	TRBJ2-7	-	TGTGCCAGCTGGAGTCCGGGACGGACCTACGAGCAGTACTTC	CASWSPGRTYEQYF
16	-	TRBV27	TRBJ1-6	-	TGTGCCAGCAGTTCACAACCCCTCAATCCTTCACGACCCCTCCACTTT	CASSSQPLNPSRPLHF
13	once	TRBV29-1	TRBJ2-1	TRBD1	TGCAGCGCTTCCGGGACAGGCTACAATGAGCAGTTCTTC	CSASGTGYNEQFF
13	-	TRBV19	TRBJ2-7	-	TGTGCCAGTAGTCCGGCAGGTGCCTACGAGCAGTACTTC	CASSPAGAYEQYF
17	-	TRBV13	TRBJ2-7	TRBD2	TGTGCCAGCAGCTTAGGCCTAGCGGGAGGGACTTCCTACGAGCAGTACTTC	CASSLGLAGGTSYEQYF
14	-	TRBV5-4	TRBJ2-7	TRBD1	TGTGCCAGCAGCTCCGGGACAGGGCGCGACGAGCAGTACTTC	CASSSGTGRDEQYF
17	-	TRBV3-1/TRBV3-2	TRBJ2-5	TRBD1	TGTGCCAGCAGCCAAGGAGTCACAGGGGGCTTTGAAGAGACCCAGTACTTC	CASSQGVTGGFEETQYF
15	-	TRBV7-2	TRBJ2-2	TRBD1	TGTGCCAGCAGACCCGGACAGGGGTTCACCGGGGAGCTGTTTTTT	CASRPGQGFTGELFF
18	-	TRBV7-8	TRBJ1-2	-	TGTGCCAGCAGCTTAGTGGGGTTTCAGGGGAGGGTTTACTATGGCTACACCTTC	CASSLVGFQGRVYYGYTF
16	-	TRBV2	TRBJ2-5	-	TGTGCCAGCATTAGTCGGGTTGGGAGAATTCAAGAGACCCAGTACTTC	CASISRVGRIQETQYF
18	-	TRBV5-1	TRBJ2-2	TRBD2	TGCGCCAGCAGCTTGGCCGGAAGCGGGAGGGCCGGCACCGGGGAGCTGTTTTTT	CASSLAGSGRAGTGELFF